This T cell receptor beta chain was recovered during a study of early T cells in non-severe SARS-CoV-2 infection. In the study overall: Bulk RNA isolated from unsorted whole blood underwent sequencing; chains were not paired.

Attached unique molecular identifiers marked individual cDNA molecules. MiXCR was run by TCRdb on the 5' RACE reads, yielding one entry per CDR3 protein. Of more than 80,000 distinct CDR3 sequences detected, about 15% appear once; the ten largest clones hold around 1.3%. This CDR3 contains 16 residues. With V trimmed by 4 bases and J by 0 bases, 4 bases remained unmatched. CDR1 is SGHNT, CDR2 YENEEA, per germline. Broader study findings: Matches to VDJdb favored anti-spike CD8 responses and missed private and CD4 specificities.

This clonotype has more than one count but fewer than ten. Its antigen is undetermined. The J gene is TRBJ2-2, the V gene TRBV11-3; 8 bases are a match to TRBD1. The specimen was whole blood. This TCR was sampled from an adult who was a healthcare worker with PCR-confirmed SARS-CoV-2 infection or an uninfected control (not recorded which). CDR3: CASSSRTGPNTGELFF. The DNA of the CDR3 is TGTGCCAGCAGCTCTCGGACAGGGCCGAACACCGGGGAGCTGTTTTTT.